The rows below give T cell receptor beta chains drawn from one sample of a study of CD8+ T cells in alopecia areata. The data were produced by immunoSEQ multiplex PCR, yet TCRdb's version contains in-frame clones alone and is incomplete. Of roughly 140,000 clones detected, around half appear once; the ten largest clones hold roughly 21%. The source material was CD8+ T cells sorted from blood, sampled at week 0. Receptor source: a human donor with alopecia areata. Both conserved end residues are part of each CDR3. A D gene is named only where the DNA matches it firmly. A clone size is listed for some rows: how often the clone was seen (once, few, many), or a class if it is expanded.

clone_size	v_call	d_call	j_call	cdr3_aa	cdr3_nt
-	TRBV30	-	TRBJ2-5	CAWSVYGGETQYF	TGTGCCTGGAGTGTATACGGGGGAGAGACCCAGTACTTC
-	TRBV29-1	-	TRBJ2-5	CSAEGLAAETQYF	TGCAGCGCCGAGGGGCTAGCCGCAGAGACCCAGTACTTC
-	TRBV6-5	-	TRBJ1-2	CASSFDWNYGYTF	TGTGCCAGCAGTTTCGACTGGAACTATGGCTACACCTTC
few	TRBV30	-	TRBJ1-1	CAWGRGTEAFF	TGTGCCTGGGGGCGAGGCACTGAAGCTTTCTTT
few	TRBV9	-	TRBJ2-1	CASSAGTFNEQFF	TGTGCCAGCAGCGCCGGGACTTTCAATGAGCAGTTCTTC
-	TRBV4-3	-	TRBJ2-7	CASSQVGDGTYEQYF	TGCGCCAGCAGCCAAGTTGGGGACGGGACCTACGAGCAGTACTTC
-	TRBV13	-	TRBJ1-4	CASSFPAGEKLFF	TGTGCCAGCAGCTTCCCGGCAGGGGAAAAACTGTTTTTT
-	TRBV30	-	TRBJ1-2	CAGWPQGVYGYTF	TGTGCCGGCTGGCCACAGGGCGTCTATGGCTACACCTTC
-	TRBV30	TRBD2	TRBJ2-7	CAWTLAGGILDEQYF	TGTGCCTGGACTCTAGCGGGGGGGATACTGGACGAGCAGTACTTC
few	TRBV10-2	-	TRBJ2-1	CASSKPGGPYNEQFF	TGCGCCAGCAGTAAGCCCGGGGGCCCCTACAATGAGCAGTTCTTC
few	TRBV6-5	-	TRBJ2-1	CASSYSNEQFF	TGTGCCAGCAGTTACTCGAATGAGCAGTTCTTC
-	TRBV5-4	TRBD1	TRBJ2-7	CASSSGQTRYEQYF	TGTGCCAGCAGCTCGGGACAGACCCGCTACGAGCAGTACTTC
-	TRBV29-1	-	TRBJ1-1	CSVGDTHNTEAFF	TGCAGCGTGGGGGACACTCACAACACTGAAGCTTTCTTT
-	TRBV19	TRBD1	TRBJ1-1	CASSTTRTGGISTEAFF	TGTGCCAGTAGTACCACGAGGACAGGGGGAATAAGCACTGAAGCTTTCTTT
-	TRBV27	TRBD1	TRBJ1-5	CASSLPGTGDPLSNQPQHF	TGTGCCAGCAGTTTACCGGGGACAGGGGATCCCCTTAGCAATCAGCCCCAGCATTTT
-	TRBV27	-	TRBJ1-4	CASSLSGLPNEKLFF	TGTGCCAGCAGTTTATCAGGGCTGCCTAATGAAAAACTGTTTTTT
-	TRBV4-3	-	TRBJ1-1	CASSQDRAMNTEAFF	TGCGCCAGCAGCCAAGACAGGGCTATGAACACTGAAGCTTTCTTT
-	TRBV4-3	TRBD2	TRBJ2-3	CASSQEGSSGGPPDTQYF	TGCGCCAGCAGCCAAGAGGGTTCTAGCGGGGGCCCACCAGATACGCAGTATTTT
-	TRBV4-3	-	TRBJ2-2	CASSQDNNGELFF	TGCGCCAGCAGCCAAGATAATAACGGGGAGCTGTTTTTT
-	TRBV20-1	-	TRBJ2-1	CSARSANEQFF	TGCAGTGCCCGAAGCGCCAATGAGCAGTTCTTC
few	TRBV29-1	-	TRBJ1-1	CSVLLFDRPNTEAFF	TGCAGCGTTCTTCTTTTTGACAGGCCGAACACTGAAGCTTTCTTT
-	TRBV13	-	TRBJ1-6	CASSIRDNPSLHF	TGTGCCAGCAGCATAAGGGACAACCCATCCCTCCACTTT
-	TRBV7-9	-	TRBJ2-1	CASSLDPRDEQFF	TGTGCCAGCAGCTTAGACCCAAGGGATGAGCAGTTCTTC
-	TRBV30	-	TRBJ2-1	CAWSLRDEQFF	TGTGCCTGGAGTCTAAGAGATGAGCAGTTCTTC
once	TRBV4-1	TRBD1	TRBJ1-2	CASSQEWGQGSDGYTF	TGCGCCAGCAGCCAAGAATGGGGACAGGGGTCGGATGGCTACACCTTC
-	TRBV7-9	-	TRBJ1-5	CASSTTDSIAQPQHF	TGTGCCAGCAGCACTACAGATTCCATAGCTCAGCCCCAGCATTTT
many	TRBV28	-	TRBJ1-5	CATQGHSNQPQHF	TGTGCCACGCAGGGTCATAGCAATCAGCCCCAGCATTTT
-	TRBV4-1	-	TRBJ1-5	CASSQEGRNQPQHF	TGCGCCAGCAGCCAAGAGGGTCGCAATCAGCCCCAGCATTTT
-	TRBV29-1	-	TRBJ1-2	CSAPTAGNYGYTF	TGCAGCGCGCCGACAGCTGGGAACTATGGCTACACCTTT
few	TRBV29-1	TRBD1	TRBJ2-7	CSATRTGSREQYF	TGCAGCGCAACAAGGACAGGGTCTAGAGAGCAGTACTTC
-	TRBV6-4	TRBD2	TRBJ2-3	CASSPIAGGTDTQYF	TGTGCCAGCTCCCCGATAGCGGGGGGCACAGATACGCAGTATTTT
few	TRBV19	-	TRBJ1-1	CASTGRGKNTEAFF	TGTGCCAGTACGGGGAGAGGGAAGAACACTGAAGCTTTCTTT
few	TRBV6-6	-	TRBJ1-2	CASSHSPGPYGYTF	TGTGCCAGCAGTCACTCCCCTGGACCCTATGGCTACACCTTC
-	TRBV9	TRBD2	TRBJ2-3	CASSPRLAGVDTDTQYF	TGTGCCAGCAGCCCCAGACTAGCGGGGGTGGACACAGATACGCAGTATTTT
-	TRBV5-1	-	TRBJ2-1	CASSLVWTANNEQFF	TGCGCCAGCAGCTTGGTCTGGACAGCTAACAATGAGCAGTTCTTC
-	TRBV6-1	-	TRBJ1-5	CASSEDQPQHF	TGTGCCAGCAGTGAAGATCAGCCCCAGCATTTT
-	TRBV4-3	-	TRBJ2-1	CASSQGRRDEQFF	TGCGCCAGCAGCCAAGGGCGCCGTGATGAGCAGTTCTTC
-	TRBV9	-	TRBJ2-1	CASSVATDPQFF	TGTGCCAGCAGCGTAGCTACCGATCCGCAGTTCTTC
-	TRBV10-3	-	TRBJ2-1	CAISESRGSNEQFF	TGTGCCATCAGTGAGTCCCGGGGATCGAATGAGCAGTTCTTC
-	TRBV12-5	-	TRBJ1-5	CASGLGQPQHF	TGTGCTAGTGGTTTAGGACAGCCCCAGCATTTT
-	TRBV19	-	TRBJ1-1	CASSIDLGTAFF	TGTGCCAGTAGTATAGATTTAGGTACGGCTTTCTTT
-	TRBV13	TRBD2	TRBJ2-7	CASSLAGGEQYF	TGTGCCAGCAGCTTAGCGGGAGGCGAGCAGTACTTC
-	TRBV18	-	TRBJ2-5	CASSPRRTQETQYF	TGTGCCAGCTCACCCAGACGTACTCAAGAGACCCAGTACTTC
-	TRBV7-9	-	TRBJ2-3	CASSFSGSFTDTQYF	TGTGCCAGCAGCTTCAGCGGGTCGTTCACAGATACGCAGTATTTT
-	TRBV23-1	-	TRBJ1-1	CASSPPGTEAFF	TGCGCCAGCAGCCCCCCGGGGACTGAAGCTTTCTTT
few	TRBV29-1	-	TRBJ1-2	CSARIGDHEGYTF	TGCAGCGCCCGGATAGGGGACCACGAAGGCTACACCTTC
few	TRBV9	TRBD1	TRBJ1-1	CASSPQGGTEAFF	TGTGCCAGCAGCCCCCAGGGGGGAACTGAAGCTTTCTTT
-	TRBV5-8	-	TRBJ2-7	CASSSLQTGTYEQYF	TGTGCCAGCAGCAGCCTACAAACAGGGACCTACGAGCAGTACTTC
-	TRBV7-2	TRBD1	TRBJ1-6	CASSPGRGHSPLHF	TGTGCCAGCAGCCCCGGGAGGGGGCATTCACCCCTCCACTTT
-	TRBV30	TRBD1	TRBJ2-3	CAWSVGQGTDTQYF	TGTGCCTGGAGTGTGGGACAGGGCACAGATACGCAGTATTTT